The 20 T cell receptor beta chains in this list originate from one sample, sequenced in a study of blood T cell repertoires in COVID-19. TCRdb's table, derived via immunoSEQ multiplex PCR, lists solely in-frame clones and lacks some. The table shows some 150,000 clones, with 78% occurring only once. The sequenced sample consisted of peripheral blood. The receptors were sampled from a woman over 75 with acute or convalescent COVID-19.

The chain recombines TRBV7-8 with TRBJ2-1; TRBD1 matches 11 bases. V lost 0 bases to trimming and J lost 6 bases; unmatched junction nucleotides: 4. CDR3 length equals 16 residues. The germline gives CDR1 SGHVS, CDR2 FQNEAQ. The CDR3: CASSLAGDRGFNEQFF. The CDR3 DNA follows: TGTGCCAGCAGCTTAGCAGGGGACAGGGGGTTCAATGAGCAGTTCTTC.

This clone was picked up a small number of times. The chain carries TRBV15 and TRBJ1-1; 8 nucleotides line up with TRBD1. J gave up 10 bases and V 0 bases, and 1 base lay outside the gene matches. The CDR3 totals 12 residues. Germline V CDR1 and CDR2: LNHNV, YYDKDF (reference sequence). CDR3 bases: TGTGCCACCAGCAGAGACGGGACAGGAGCTTTCTTT. Translation gives CATSRDGTGAFF. The whole variable domain, remainder taken from reference TRBV15 and TRBJ1-1, is DAMVIQNPRYQVTQFGKPVTLSCSQTLNHNVMYWYQQKSSQAPKLLFHYYDKDFNNEADTPDNFQSRRPNTSFCFLDIRSPGLGDTAMYLCATSRDGTGAFFGQGTRLTVV.

CDR3 sequence reads: CASSQDRGGNTEAFF. CDR3 nucleotide sequence: TGCGCCAGCAGCCAAGATCGGGGGGGGAACACTGAAGCTTTCTTT. The chain links TRBV4-1 to TRBJ1-1, with D possibly matching TRBD1 (5 bases). The CDR3 loop spans 15 amino acids. Germline-derived CDR1 and CDR2 are MGHRA and YSYEKL. Trimming shortened V by 0 bases and J by 1 base, and 9 bases separated the two germline ends.

In its sample, this clone was seen a few times. This chain uses TRBV2 with TRBJ1-5; D gene uncertain. Germline V CDR1 and CDR2: SNHLY, FYNNEI. V shed 6 bases and J shed 4 bases, with 7 bases lying between them. This CDR3 spans 12 amino acids. The CDR3 coding sequence is TGTGCCAGCAGCGACGGGAATCAGCCCCAGCATTTT. Amino acids: CASSDGNQPQHF.

On this clone itself: Additional DNA sequences in this sample encode the identical CDR3. The V gene is TRBV18, the J gene TRBJ1-2; D might be TRBD1 (5 bases). Germline loops: CDR1 KGHSH, CDR2 LQKENI. This CDR3 comprises 13 residues. With 3 bases removed from V and 3 bases from J, the gap between germline ends came to 8 bases. CDR3 loop: CASSPDRDYGYTF. CDR3 bases: TGTGCCAGCTCACCCGACAGAGACTATGGCTACACCTTC. Drawing the rest from reference TRBV18 and TRBJ1-2, the complete variable domain is NAGVMQNPRHLVRRRGQEARLRCSPMKGHSHVYWYRQLPEEGLKFMVYLQKENIIDESGMPKERFSAEFPKEGPSILRIQQVVRGDSAAYFCASSPDRDYGYTFGSGTRLTVV.

This clone has a single count. V is TRBV2 and J is TRBJ1-5; 9 positions agree with TRBD1. The CDR3 is made up of 17 amino acids. After removal of 6 bases from V and 3 bases from J, the junction contained 12 bases not matched to a gene. In germline, CDR1 is SNHLY, CDR2 FYNNEI. CDR3 residues: CASSTPRGQGLNQPQHF. In DNA, the CDR3 is TGTGCCAGCAGCACCCCTAGGGGACAGGGTCTCAATCAGCCCCAGCATTTT.

The chain links TRBV12-5 to TRBJ2-7; 16 bases line up with TRBD2. This CDR3 has 17 residues. The junction had 6 bases not matched to a gene; V was cut back by 4 bases and J by 3 bases. The germline CDR1 and CDR2 sequences are LGHNT and FRNRAP. Written as DNA, the CDR3 is TGTGCTAGTGGTTCCGGGACTAGCGGGAGGGGAGGCTACGAGCAGTACTTC. Protein sequence: CASGSGTSGRGGYEQYF.

The CDR3 DNA is TGTGCCAGCAGCCCCCCCGTAGGGACACCAAAGAGCCCCTCTGGAAACACCATATATTTT. This gives the protein CASSPPVGTPKSPSGNTIYF. The chain combines TRBV3-1 (or the pseudogene TRBV3-2) with TRBJ1-3; maybe TRBD1 (6 bases). Trimming took 4 bases from V and 0 from J, leaving 25 bases between them. The CDR3 length is 20 residues. Germline V gives CDR1 LGHDT, CDR2 YNNKEL (reference sequence).

The chain joins TRBV15 to TRBJ1-1; D is ambiguous. V was shortened by 0 bases and J by 2 bases, with 10 bases between the two germline ends. The CDR3 contains 15 residues. The V gene's germline CDR1 is LNHNV and CDR2 YYDKDF (reference sequence). This chain's CDR3 is CATSRDRYSNTEAFF. In DNA form, the CDR3 reads TGTGCCACCAGCAGAGATCGGTACTCCAACACTGAAGCTTTCTTT. Filled out from reference TRBV15 and TRBJ1-1, the complete variable domain reads DAMVIQNPRYQVTQFGKPVTLSCSQTLNHNVMYWYQQKSSQAPKLLFHYYDKDFNNEADTPDNFQSRRPNTSFCFLDIRSPGLGDTAMYLCATSRDRYSNTEAFFGQGTRLTVV.

This clone was seen a single time. The chain is built from TRBV11-2 and TRBJ1-6; perhaps TRBD1 as D (5 bases). The CDR3 contains 17 residues. Germline loops: CDR1 SGHAT, CDR2 FQNNGV. The ends were cut back, 5 bases at V and 5 bases at J, with 19 bases in the middle. CDR3 sequence (DNA): TGTGCCAGCAGCCCCATCTCTGGACACCGAGATAATTCACCCCTCCACTTT. This codes for CASSPISGHRDNSPLHF.

This clone was detected once. The genes are TRBV4-1 and TRBJ1-3; D might be TRBD1 (5 bases). CDR1 MGHRA and CDR2 YSYEKL come from the germline V gene. V lost 4 bases to trimming and J lost 0 bases, with 13 bases between them. CDR3 length: 16 amino acids. Here the CDR3 DNA reads TGCGCCAGCAGCCCAGATTCCGACAGCTCTGGAAACACCATATATTTT. It specifies CASSPDSDSSGNTIYF.

This clone was observed once. The chain couples TRBV5-6 to TRBJ1-6, with D perhaps TRBD1 (6 bases). Trimming cost V 4 bases and J 10 bases, with 15 bases left between them. CDR1 is SGHDT and CDR2 is YYEEEE in the germline V gene. The CDR3 is 14 amino acids. As DNA, the CDR3 is TGTGCCAGCAGCCCTCGACAGAGGGGGTCACCCCTCCACTTT. The encoded protein is CASSPRQRGSPLHF.

This clone has only a few counts. The chain employs TRBV2 and TRBJ2-7; D gene ambiguous. V lost 2 bases and J lost 1, with 9 bases in between. The germline V gene has CDR1 SNHLY and CDR2 FYNNEI. The CDR3 is made up of 14 amino acids. DNA for the CDR3: TGTGCCAGCAGTGAAACGGGTGTGTCCTACGAGCAGTACTTC. This codes for CASSETGVSYEQYF.

This clone came up once. The chain carries TRBV12-3 or TRBV12-4 and TRBJ2-1; D unresolved. This CDR3 has 13 residues. The V and J ends lost 1 base and 10 bases respectively, with 11 bases between them. The CDR3 coding sequence is TGTGCCAGCAGTTTAGGACTTATGGAAGAGCAGTTCTTC. This gives the protein CASSLGLMEEQFF.

The V call is TRBV5-1, the J call TRBJ2-7; D is possibly TRBD2 (6 bases). Germline CDR1 reads SGHRS; CDR2 reads YFSETQ. V lost 0 bases to trimming and J lost 4 bases, with 14 bases between them. The CDR3 contains 15 residues. The CDR3, as DNA: TGCGCCAGCAGCTTGGGAGTCGGGAGTGTGTACGAGCAGTACTTC. As protein: CASSLGVGSVYEQYF.

J is TRBJ2-2 and V is TRBV5-4, with TRBD2 matching over 13 bases. Per the germline V gene, CDR1 is SGHNT and CDR2 is YYREEE (reference sequence). The CDR3 is 18 residues long. With 2 bases clipped from V and 0 bases from J, the junction kept 4 bases outside the gene matches. The CDR3 DNA is TGTGCCAGCAGCTTCGGACTAGCGGGAGTATCGAACACCGGGGAGCTGTTTTTT. Protein: CASSFGLAGVSNTGELFF.

This rearrangement joins TRBV6-5 to TRBJ2-2, with 7 bases aligning to TRBD2. Germline CDR1 and CDR2: MNHEY and SVGAGI. V lost 3 bases to trimming and J lost 2 bases; unmatched junction nucleotides: 3. The CDR3 length is 15 residues. This CDR3 reads CASSYGLVNTGELFF. CDR3 coding DNA: TGTGCCAGCAGTTATGGACTAGTTAACACCGGGGAGCTGTTTTTT.

The chain has TRBV5-4 and TRBJ2-7; D perhaps matches TRBD1 (5 bases). The CDR3 extends over 17 amino acids. V lost 2 bases to trimming and J lost 0 bases, with 18 bases between them. The germline gives CDR1 SGHNT, CDR2 YYREEE (reference sequence). The CDR3 is CASSFGQGAPLSYEQYF. The CDR3 DNA is TGTGCCAGCAGCTTTGGGCAGGGCGCCCCCCTCTCCTACGAGCAGTACTTC.

The V call is TRBV7-9, the J call TRBJ2-2; a weak D match, TRBD2 (6 bases). The CDR3 is made up of 13 amino acids. V lost 8 bases and J 4 bases, leaving 11 bases between the germline ends. Germline loops: CDR1 SEHNR, CDR2 FQNEAQ (reference sequence). For the CDR3, the DNA is TGTGCCAGCCGTTTCGGGGGCACCGGGGAGCTGTTTTTT. Translated, it gives CASRFGGTGELFF.

The rearrangement joins TRBV2 to TRBJ2-7; the D is unclear. The CDR3 length is 12 residues. The germline V gene encodes CDR1 SNHLY and CDR2 FYNNEI. The V gene lost 5 bases and the J gene lost 6 bases, with 11 bases spanning the gap. The CDR3: CASSSGFSEQYF. The CDR3 coding sequence is TGTGCCAGCAGTTCCGGGTTCTCCGAGCAGTACTTC.